This TCR beta chain is from a study of T cells after yellow fever vaccination. The length of the CDR3 is 16 residues. Germline V gene sequence: CDR1 PRHDT, CDR2 FYEKMQ (reference sequence). With 2 bases removed from V and 5 bases from J, the gap between germline ends came to 18 bases. Comment on this clonotype: Its specificity is not known.

Production of TCR cDNA was by 5'RACE template switching, which also added a universal primer site and UMIs. MiXCR, run by TCRdb on the 5' RACE reads, gives a single entry per CDR3 protein. Of 450,000 to 550,000 distinct CDR3 sequences listed, 21% were seen once; the top ten hold roughly a sixth. General observations from the study: Abundant bulk-derived clonotypes could contaminate FACS-sorted repertoires. Booster samples showed a return of most primary-vaccination clones (about 97% CD4, around 88% CD8). It was a weaker secondary response, yet one that peaked faster, at day 5 versus 15.

The source material was PBMCs, sampled roughly 20 days after the first yellow fever vaccination. V and J are TRBV13 and TRBJ2-5; D not certain. The origin of this receptor is a man between 18 and 29 years old who received the YFV17D yellow fever vaccine. The CDR3 region is CASSLSLGGEGETQYF. The DNA of the CDR3 is TGTGCCAGCAGCTTATCCCTTGGTGGGGAAGGGGAGACCCAGTACTTC.